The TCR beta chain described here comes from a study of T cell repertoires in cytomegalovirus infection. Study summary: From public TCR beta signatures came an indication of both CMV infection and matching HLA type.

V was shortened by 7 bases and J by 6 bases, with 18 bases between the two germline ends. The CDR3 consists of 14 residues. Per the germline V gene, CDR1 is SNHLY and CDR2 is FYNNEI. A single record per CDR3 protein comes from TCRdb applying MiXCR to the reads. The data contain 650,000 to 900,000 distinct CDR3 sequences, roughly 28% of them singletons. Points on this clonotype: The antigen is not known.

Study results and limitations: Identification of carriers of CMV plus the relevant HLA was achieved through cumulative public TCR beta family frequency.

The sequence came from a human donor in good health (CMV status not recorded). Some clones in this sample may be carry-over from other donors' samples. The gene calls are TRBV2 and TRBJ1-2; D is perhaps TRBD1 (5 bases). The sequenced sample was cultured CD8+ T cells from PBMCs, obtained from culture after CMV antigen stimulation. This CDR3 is CASTGWPGLNGYTF. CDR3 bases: TGTGCCAGCACCGGCTGGCCAGGGTTAAATGGCTACACCTTC.